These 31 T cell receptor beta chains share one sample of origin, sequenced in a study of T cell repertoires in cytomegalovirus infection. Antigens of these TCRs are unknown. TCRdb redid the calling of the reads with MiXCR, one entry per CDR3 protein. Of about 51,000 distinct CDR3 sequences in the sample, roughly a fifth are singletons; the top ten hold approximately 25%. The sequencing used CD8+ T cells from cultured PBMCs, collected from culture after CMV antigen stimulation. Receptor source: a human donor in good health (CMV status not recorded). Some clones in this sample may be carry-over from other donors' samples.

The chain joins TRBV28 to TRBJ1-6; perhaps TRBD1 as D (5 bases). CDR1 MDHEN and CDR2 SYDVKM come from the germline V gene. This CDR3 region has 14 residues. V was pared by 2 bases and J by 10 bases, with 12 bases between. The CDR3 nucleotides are TGTGCCAGCAGTTTAATCAGGGAAGCGTCACCCCTCCACTTT. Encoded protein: CASSLIREASPLHF.

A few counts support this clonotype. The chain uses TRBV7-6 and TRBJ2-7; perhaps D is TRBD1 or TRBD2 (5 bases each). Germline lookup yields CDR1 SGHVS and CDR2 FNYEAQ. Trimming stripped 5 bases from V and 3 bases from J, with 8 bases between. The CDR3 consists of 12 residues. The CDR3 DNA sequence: TGTGCCAGCAGCGGGACCTACTACGAGCAGTACTTC. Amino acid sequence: CASSGTYYEQYF. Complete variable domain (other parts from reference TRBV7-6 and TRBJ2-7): GAGVSQSPRYKVTKRGQDVALRCDPISGHVSLYWYRQALGQGPEFLTYFNYEAQQDKSGLPNDRFSAERPEGSISTLTIQRTEQRDSAMYRCASSGTYYEQYFGPGTRLTVT.

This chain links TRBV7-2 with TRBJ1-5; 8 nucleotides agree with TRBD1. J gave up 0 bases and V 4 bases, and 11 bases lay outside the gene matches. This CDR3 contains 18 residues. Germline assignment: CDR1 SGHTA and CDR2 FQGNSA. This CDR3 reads CASSYLTGATYSNQPQHF. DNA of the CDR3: TGTGCCAGCAGCTACCTGACAGGGGCAACTTATAGCAATCAGCCCCAGCATTTT.

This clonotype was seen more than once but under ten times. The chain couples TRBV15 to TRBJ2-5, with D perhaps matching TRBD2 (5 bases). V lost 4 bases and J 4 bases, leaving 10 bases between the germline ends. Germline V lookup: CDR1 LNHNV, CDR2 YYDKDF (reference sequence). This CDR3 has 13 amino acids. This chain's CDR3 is CATSNIAGETQYF. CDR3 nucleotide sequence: TGTGCCACCAGCAATATCGCGGGAGAGACCCAGTACTTC. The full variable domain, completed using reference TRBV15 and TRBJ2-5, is DAMVIQNPRYQVTQFGKPVTLSCSQTLNHNVMYWYQQKSSQAPKLLFHYYDKDFNNEADTPDNFQSRRPNTSFCFLDIRSPGLGDTAMYLCATSNIAGETQYFGPGTRLLVL.

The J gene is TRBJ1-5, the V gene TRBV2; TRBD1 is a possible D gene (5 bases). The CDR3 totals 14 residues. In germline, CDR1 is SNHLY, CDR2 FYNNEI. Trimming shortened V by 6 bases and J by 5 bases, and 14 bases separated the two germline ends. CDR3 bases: TGTGCCAGCAGCACCCGGGACCCTGATCAGCCCCAGCATTTT. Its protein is CASSTRDPDQPQHF.

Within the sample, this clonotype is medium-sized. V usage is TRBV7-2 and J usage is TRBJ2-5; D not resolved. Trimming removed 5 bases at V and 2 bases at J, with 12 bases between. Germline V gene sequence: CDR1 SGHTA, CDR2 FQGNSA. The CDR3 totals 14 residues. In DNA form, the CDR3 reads TGTGCCAGCAGCCCCGACTGGTTACAAGAGACCCAGTACTTC. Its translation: CASSPDWLQETQYF.

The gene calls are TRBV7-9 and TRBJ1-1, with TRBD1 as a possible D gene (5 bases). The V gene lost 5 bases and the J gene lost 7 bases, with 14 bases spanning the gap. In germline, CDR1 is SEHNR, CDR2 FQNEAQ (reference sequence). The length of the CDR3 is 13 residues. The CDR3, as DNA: TGTGCCAGCAGCGTAAGCCGGGACGGTGAAGCTTTCTTT. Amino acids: CASSVSRDGEAFF.

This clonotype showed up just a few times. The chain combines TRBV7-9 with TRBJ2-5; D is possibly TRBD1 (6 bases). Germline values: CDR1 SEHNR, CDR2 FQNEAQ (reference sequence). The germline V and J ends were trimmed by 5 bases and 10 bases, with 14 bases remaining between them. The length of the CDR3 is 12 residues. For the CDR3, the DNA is TGTGCCAGCAGCCTCCAGGAAGGGGGCCAGTACTTC. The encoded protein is CASSLQEGGQYF.

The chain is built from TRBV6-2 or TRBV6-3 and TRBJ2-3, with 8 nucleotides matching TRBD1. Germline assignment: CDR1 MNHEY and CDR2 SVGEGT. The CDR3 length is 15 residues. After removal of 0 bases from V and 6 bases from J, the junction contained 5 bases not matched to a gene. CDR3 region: CASSYSQGAADTQYF. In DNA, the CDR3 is TGTGCCAGCAGTTACTCTCAGGGGGCGGCGGATACGCAGTATTTT.

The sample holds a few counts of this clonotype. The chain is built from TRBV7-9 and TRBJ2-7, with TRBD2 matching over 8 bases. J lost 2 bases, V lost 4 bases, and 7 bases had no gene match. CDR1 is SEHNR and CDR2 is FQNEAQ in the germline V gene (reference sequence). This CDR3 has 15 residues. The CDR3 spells CASSSTAGETYEQYF. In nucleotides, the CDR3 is TGTGCCAGCAGCTCTACAGCGGGGGAAACCTACGAGCAGTACTTC. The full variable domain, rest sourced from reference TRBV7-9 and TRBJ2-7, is DTGVSQNPRHKITKRGQNVTFRCDPISEHNRLYWYRQTLGQGPEFLTYFQNEAQLEKSRLLSDRFSAERPKGSFSTLEIQRTEQGDSAMYLCASSSTAGETYEQYFGPGTRLTVT.

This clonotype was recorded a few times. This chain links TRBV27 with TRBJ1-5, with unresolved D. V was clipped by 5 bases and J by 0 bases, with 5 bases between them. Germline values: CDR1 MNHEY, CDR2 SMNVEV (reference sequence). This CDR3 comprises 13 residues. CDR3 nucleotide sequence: TGTGCCAGCAGTCATAATAGCAATCAGCCCCAGCATTTT. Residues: CASSHNSNQPQHF.

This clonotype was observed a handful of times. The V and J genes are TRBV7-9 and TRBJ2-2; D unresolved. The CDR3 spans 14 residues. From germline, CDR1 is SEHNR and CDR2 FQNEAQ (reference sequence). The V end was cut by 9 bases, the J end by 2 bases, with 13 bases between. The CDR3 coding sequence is TGTGCCAGTGAACAGCTTCCAAACACCGGGGAGCTGTTTTTT. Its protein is CASEQLPNTGELFF.

The CDR3 here is CASSLLEGSYEQYF. The CDR3 DNA reads as TGTGCCAGCAGCTTGTTGGAGGGGTCCTACGAGCAGTACTTC. V and J are TRBV7-2 and TRBJ2-7, with TRBD2 as a possible D gene (6 bases). V lost 3 bases to trimming and J lost 1 base, with 10 bases between them. The V gene's germline CDR1 is SGHTA and CDR2 FQGNSA. The CDR3 spans 14 residues.

The CDR3 loop is CASSYSGRTEAFF. The CDR3 DNA reads as TGTGCCAGCAGCTACTCAGGGAGAACTGAAGCTTTCTTT. The chain employs TRBV12-3 or TRBV12-4 and TRBJ1-1, with D perhaps matching TRBD1 (5 bases). This CDR3 region has 13 residues. Trimming left V 6 bases short and J 5 bases short, with 13 bases between.

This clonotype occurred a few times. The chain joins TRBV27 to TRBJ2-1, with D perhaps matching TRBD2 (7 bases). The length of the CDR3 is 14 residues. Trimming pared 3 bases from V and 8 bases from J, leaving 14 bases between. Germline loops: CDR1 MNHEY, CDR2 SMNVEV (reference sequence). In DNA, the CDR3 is TGTGCCAGCAGTTTGGGCGGGGGCCCCGATGAGCAGTTCTTC. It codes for CASSLGGGPDEQFF.

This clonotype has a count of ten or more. The CDR3 loop is CASSSAPLGSYGYTF. CDR3 nucleotides: TGTGCCAGCAGTTCCGCCCCGCTGGGAAGCTATGGCTACACCTTC. The chain couples TRBV12-3 or TRBV12-4 to TRBJ1-2; D is unresolved. V dropped 4 bases and J dropped 4 bases, with 16 bases sitting between them. CDR3 size: 15 residues.

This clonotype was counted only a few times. In DNA, the CDR3 is TGTGCCAGCAGCCTCCTGAGCGGGGGGGCCTACAATGAGCAGTTCTTC. Its protein is CASSLLSGGAYNEQFF. The chain uses TRBV11-1 and TRBJ2-1, with 10 bases fitting TRBD2. CDR1 SGHAT and CDR2 FQDESV come from the germline V gene (reference sequence). This CDR3 is 16 amino acids long. The V gene end was trimmed by 5 bases and the J gene end by 2 bases; junction bases not matched to a gene: 6.

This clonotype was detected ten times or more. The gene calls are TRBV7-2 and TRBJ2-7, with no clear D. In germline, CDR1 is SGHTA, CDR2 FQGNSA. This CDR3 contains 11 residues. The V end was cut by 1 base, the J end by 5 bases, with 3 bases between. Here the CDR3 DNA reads TGTGCCAGCAGCTTAGGTAACGAGCAGTACTTC. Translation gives CASSLGNEQYF.

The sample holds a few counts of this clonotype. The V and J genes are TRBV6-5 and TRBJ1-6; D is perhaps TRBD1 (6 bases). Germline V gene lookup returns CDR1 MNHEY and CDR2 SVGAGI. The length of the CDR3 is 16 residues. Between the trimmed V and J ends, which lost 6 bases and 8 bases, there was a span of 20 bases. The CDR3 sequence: CASRSIGQISDSPLHF. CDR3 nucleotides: TGTGCCAGCAGGTCTATAGGACAGATATCAGATTCACCCCTCCACTTT.

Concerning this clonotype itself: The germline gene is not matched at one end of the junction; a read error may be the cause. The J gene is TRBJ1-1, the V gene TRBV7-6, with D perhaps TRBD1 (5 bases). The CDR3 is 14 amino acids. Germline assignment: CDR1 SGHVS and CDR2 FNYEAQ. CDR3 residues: CASSYGTLNTGAFF. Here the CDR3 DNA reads TGTGCCAGCAGCTACGGGACCTTGAACACTGGAGCTTTCTTT.

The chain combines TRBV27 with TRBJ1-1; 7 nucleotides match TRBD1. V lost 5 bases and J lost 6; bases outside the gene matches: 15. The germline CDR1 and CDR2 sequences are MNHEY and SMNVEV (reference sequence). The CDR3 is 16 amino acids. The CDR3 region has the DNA TGTGCCAGCAGTCCTTCGGGACAGTACCTACGGGCTGAAGCTTTCTTT. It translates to CASSPSGQYLRAEAFF.

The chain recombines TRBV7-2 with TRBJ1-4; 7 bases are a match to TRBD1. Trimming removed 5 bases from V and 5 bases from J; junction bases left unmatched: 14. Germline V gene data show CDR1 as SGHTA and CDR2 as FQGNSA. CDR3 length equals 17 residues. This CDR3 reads CASSLFPTGTENEKLFF. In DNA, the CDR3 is TGTGCCAGCAGCCTCTTCCCTACCGGGACAGAAAATGAAAAACTGTTTTTT.

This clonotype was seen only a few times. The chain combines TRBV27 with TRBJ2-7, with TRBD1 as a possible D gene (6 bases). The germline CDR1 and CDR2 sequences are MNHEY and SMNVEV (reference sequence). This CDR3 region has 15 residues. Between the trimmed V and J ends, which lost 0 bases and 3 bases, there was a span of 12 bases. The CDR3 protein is CASSLSPGEGYEQYF. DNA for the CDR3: TGTGCCAGCAGTTTATCACCAGGGGAAGGCTACGAGCAGTACTTC.

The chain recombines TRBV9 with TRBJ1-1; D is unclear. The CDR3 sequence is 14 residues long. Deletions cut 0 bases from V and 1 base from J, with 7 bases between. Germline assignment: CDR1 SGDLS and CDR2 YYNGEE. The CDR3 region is CASSVAGQNTEAFF. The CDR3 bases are TGTGCCAGCAGCGTAGCTGGCCAGAACACTGAAGCTTTCTTT.

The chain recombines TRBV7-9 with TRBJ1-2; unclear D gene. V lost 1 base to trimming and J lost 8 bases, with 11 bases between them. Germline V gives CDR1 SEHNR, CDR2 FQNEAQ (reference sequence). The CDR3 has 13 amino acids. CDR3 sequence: CASSLVAVDGYTF. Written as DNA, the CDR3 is TGTGCCAGCAGCTTAGTTGCCGTGGACGGCTACACCTTC.

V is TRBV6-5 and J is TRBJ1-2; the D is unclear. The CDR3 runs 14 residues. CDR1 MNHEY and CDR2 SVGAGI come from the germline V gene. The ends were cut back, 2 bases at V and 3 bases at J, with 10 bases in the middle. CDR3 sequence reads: CASSYDPVYYGYTF. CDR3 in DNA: TGTGCCAGCAGTTACGACCCGGTCTACTATGGCTACACCTTC.

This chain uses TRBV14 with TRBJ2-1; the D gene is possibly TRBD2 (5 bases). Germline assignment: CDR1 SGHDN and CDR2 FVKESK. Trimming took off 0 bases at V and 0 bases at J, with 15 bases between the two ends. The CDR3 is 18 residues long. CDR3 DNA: TGTGCCAGCAGCCAAGAAAGCTCTTGGCGGGTCTCCTACAATGAGCAGTTCTTC. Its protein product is CASSQESSWRVSYNEQFF.

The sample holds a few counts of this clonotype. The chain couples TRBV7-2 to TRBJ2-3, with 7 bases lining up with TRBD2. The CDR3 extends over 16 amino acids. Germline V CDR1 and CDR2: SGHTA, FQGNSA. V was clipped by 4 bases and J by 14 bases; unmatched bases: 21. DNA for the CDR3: TGTGCCAGCAGCTATGCCACTATGCGGGAGCACATAGGACGGTATTTT. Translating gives CASSYATMREHIGRYF.

The CDR3 bases are TGTGCCAGCAGCTCACGCCTAGCGGGCTCCTACAATGAGCAGTTCTTC. Amino acids: CASSSRLAGSYNEQFF. The genes are TRBV11-2 and TRBJ2-1, with TRBD2 identical over 8 bases. Germline V gene lookup returns CDR1 SGHAT and CDR2 FQNNGV. The CDR3 extends over 16 amino acids. V shed 4 bases, J shed 0 bases, and the junction held 5 bases outside the gene matches.

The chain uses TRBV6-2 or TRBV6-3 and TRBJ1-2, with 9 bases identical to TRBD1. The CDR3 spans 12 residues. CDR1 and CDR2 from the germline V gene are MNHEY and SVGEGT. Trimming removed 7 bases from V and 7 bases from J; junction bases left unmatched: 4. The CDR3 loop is CASTKDRGGYTF. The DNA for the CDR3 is TGTGCCAGCACCAAGGACAGGGGTGGCTACACCTTC.

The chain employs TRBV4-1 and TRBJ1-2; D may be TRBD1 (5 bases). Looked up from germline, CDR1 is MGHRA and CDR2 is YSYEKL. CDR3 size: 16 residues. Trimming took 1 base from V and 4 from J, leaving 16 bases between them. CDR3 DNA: TGCGCCAGCAGCCAAGGAGTAGCCCAGGGCCTCTATGGCTACACCTTC. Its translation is CASSQGVAQGLYGYTF.